Following are 32 T cell receptor beta chains from one sample sequenced in a study of long-term antiretroviral therapy in people with HIV (dated by TCRdb to the early 2020s). The immunoSEQ hsTCRB v3.0 assay was used at survey level resolution for TRB variable region sequencing. TCRdb re-hosts the immuneACCESS table, in-frame sequences only. Its copies lack some clones; in the studies checked, an unresolved V gene accounts for under half of them, and the cause for the rest is not known. For this sample there are about 34,000 clones; approximately 95% appear just once. 3% to 4% of the sample is taken by the ten largest. The sequencing here drew on unsorted PBMCs, taken approximately 5 years after starting antiretroviral therapy. All receptors come from a woman aged 50 to 65 with HIV.

The gene calls are TRBV7-2 and TRBJ2-3; weak D call: TRBD2 (6 bases). This CDR3 is 15 amino acids long. The V end was cut by 3 bases, the J end by 2 bases, with 12 bases between. The germline V gene encodes CDR1 SGHTA and CDR2 FQGNSA. The CDR3 DNA reads TGTGCCAGCAGCTTTAGCGGAGGTATCACAGATACGCAGTATTTT. Encoded protein: CASSFSGGITDTQYF.

The CDR3 region is CAWSQKGTNEKLFF. The CDR3 region has the DNA TGTGCCTGGAGTCAGAAGGGCACTAATGAAAAACTGTTTTTT. The chain recombines TRBV30 with TRBJ1-4, with D uncertain. Germline V gene lookup returns CDR1 GTSNPN and CDR2 SVGIG (reference sequence). Trimming left V 2 bases short and J 2 bases short, with 9 bases between. The CDR3 sequence is 14 residues long.

The chain combines TRBV4-1 with TRBJ2-3, with 7 bases identical to TRBD2. The CDR3 is 19 residues long. With V trimmed by 2 bases and J by 5 bases, 19 bases remained unmatched. CDR1 is MGHRA and CDR2 is YSYEKL in the germline V gene. The CDR3, as DNA: TGCGCCAGCAGCCAACGTTCGTCTGCGGGTGAGGCGGGGGTAGATACGCAGTATTTT. Translation: CASSQRSSAGEAGVDTQYF.

The V gene is TRBV2, the J gene TRBJ2-1; 10 nucleotides line up with TRBD2. J gave up 6 bases and V 4 bases, and 6 bases lay outside the gene matches. This CDR3 region has 15 residues. CDR1 is SNHLY, CDR2 FYNNEI, per germline. CDR3 coding DNA: TGTGCCAGCAGTGTAGCGGGGGGCAGCGCCAATGAGCAGTTCTTC. Its protein product is CASSVAGGSANEQFF.

The V gene is TRBV9, the J gene TRBJ1-1; TRBD1 is a possible D gene (6 bases). Germline V gene sequence: CDR1 SGDLS, CDR2 YYNGEE. V lost 3 bases and J lost 1, with 7 bases in between. The length of the CDR3 is 13 residues. CDR3 bases: TGTGCCAGCAGCGAGGGACAGAACACTGAAGCTTTCTTT. It specifies CASSEGQNTEAFF.

In DNA form, the CDR3 reads TGTGCCAGCAGCTTCGCGGCCGCGGGTGGCTACACCTTC. This translates into CASSFAAAGGYTF. V gene TRBV11-1 combines with J gene TRBJ1-2, with D hard to call. Germline assignment: CDR1 SGHAT and CDR2 FQDESV (reference sequence). V lost 3 bases and J lost 7, with 12 bases in between. This CDR3 is 13 amino acids long.

The rearrangement links TRBV4-3 to TRBJ2-6; 8 positions match TRBD2. The germline CDR1 and CDR2 sequences are LGHNA and YSLEER. With V trimmed by 1 base and J by 0 bases, 8 bases remained unmatched. This CDR3 comprises 19 residues. Here the CDR3 DNA reads TGCGCCAGCAGCCAAGGGGCGGGGGGTCGCTCCTCTGGGGCCAACGTCCTGACTTTC. It yields the protein CASSQGAGGRSSGANVLTF.

CDR3 sequence reads: CASSQDPPSGDTDTQYF. The CDR3 region has the DNA TGTGCCAGCAGCCAAGATCCCCCTAGCGGGGACACAGATACGCAGTATTTT. The chain employs TRBV4-2 and TRBJ2-3, with 9 bases identical to TRBD2. The CDR3 sequence is 17 residues long. Germline CDR1 reads LGHNA; CDR2 reads YNFKEQ. With 0 bases clipped from V and 2 bases from J, the junction kept 6 bases outside the gene matches.

This chain connects TRBV6-1 to TRBJ1-1; D ambiguous. Per the germline V gene, CDR1 is MNHNS and CDR2 is SASEGT. The CDR3 covers 12 residues. Trimming shortened V by 3 bases and J by 7 bases, and 9 bases separated the two germline ends. The DNA for the CDR3 is TGTGCCAGCAGTGAGGTTGGGAATGAAGCTTTCTTT. Amino acids: CASSEVGNEAFF.

The chain combines TRBV4-3 with TRBJ2-1; no clear D gene. The germline gives CDR1 LGHNA, CDR2 YSLEER. The CDR3 is made up of 16 amino acids. Trimming pared 1 base from V and 5 bases from J, leaving 15 bases between. The CDR3 sequence: CASSQVRAGANNEQFF. DNA for the CDR3: TGCGCCAGCAGCCAAGTTAGGGCCGGAGCTAACAATGAGCAGTTCTTC.

The chain employs TRBV6-6 and TRBJ2-5; D remains ambiguous. V shed 5 bases and J shed 7 bases, with 11 bases lying between them. Germline V gives CDR1 MNHNY, CDR2 SVGAGI (reference sequence). CDR3 length equals 12 residues. In DNA form, the CDR3 reads TGTGCCAGCAGTACCCCGGAAGGGACCCAGTACTTC. Amino acid sequence: CASSTPEGTQYF.

The sample holds a few counts of this clone. This rearrangement joins TRBV4-1 to TRBJ2-3; TRBD2 agrees at 10 bases. CDR3 length equals 17 residues. Trimming at V came to 1 base and at J to 6 bases, leaving 10 bases not matched to a gene. Germline lookup yields CDR1 MGHRA and CDR2 YSYEKL. The CDR3 DNA sequence: TGCGCCAGCAGCCAAGGGACACTACAGACTAGCGGGGATACGCAGTATTTT. Residues: CASSQGTLQTSGDTQYF.

This clone has a single count. V is TRBV6-6 and J is TRBJ2-2; 7 positions match TRBD2. The V segment lost 8 bases and the J segment 6 bases; nucleotides outside the gene matches: 12. The CDR3 sequence is 15 residues long. Germline CDR1 reads MNHNY; CDR2 reads SVGAGI (reference sequence). This chain's CDR3 is CASEREVRGAGELFF. For the CDR3, the DNA is TGTGCCAGCGAGAGGGAGGTTCGGGGGGCCGGGGAGCTGTTTTTT.

The gene calls are TRBV5-4 and TRBJ2-2, with 10 bases identical to TRBD2. The V and J ends lost 4 bases and 6 bases, in that order; junction bases with no gene match: 6. The CDR3 is made up of 15 amino acids. Germline V CDR1 and CDR2: SGHNT, YYREEE (reference sequence). The CDR3 DNA is TGTGCCAGCAGCCGAAGCGGGGGGGCCTCCGGGGAGCTGTTTTTT. Protein: CASSRSGGASGELFF.

DNA for the CDR3: TGTGCCAGCAGCGTAGGTTACAGGGGCGCAACTAATGAAAAACTGTTTTTT. Translating it yields CASSVGYRGATNEKLFF. V and J are TRBV9 and TRBJ1-4; TRBD1 agrees at 7 bases. Trimming took 0 bases from V and 0 from J; bases not matched to a gene: 5. CDR3 length equals 17 residues. The V gene's germline CDR1 is SGDLS and CDR2 YYNGEE. The entire variable domain, with the rest obtained from reference TRBV9 and TRBJ1-4, is as follows: DSGVTQTPKHLITATGQRVTLRCSPRSGDLSVYWYQQSLDQGLQFLIQYYNGEERAKGNILERFSAQQFPDLHSELNLSSLELGDSALYFCASSVGYRGATNEKLFFGSGTQLSVL.

The V gene is TRBV15, the J gene TRBJ1-3; tentatively, D is TRBD1 (5 bases). The CDR3 sequence is 17 residues long. The V gene's germline CDR1 is LNHNV and CDR2 YYDKDF (reference sequence). V lost 3 bases and J 0 bases, leaving 15 bases between the germline ends. CDR3 sequence: CATSSPRQSSSGNTIYF. The CDR3 DNA follows: TGTGCCACCAGCAGCCCCAGACAGTCCAGCTCTGGAAACACCATATATTTT.

In this sample, this clone turned up once. This rearrangement joins TRBV6-1 to TRBJ1-1, with D unclear. Per germline, CDR1 MNHNS and CDR2 SASEGT. This CDR3 region has 17 residues. Trimming left V 4 bases short and J 1 base short, with 19 bases between. CDR3 sequence reads: CASSALGSHKQNTEAFF. The DNA for the CDR3 is TGTGCCAGCAGTGCGCTCGGCAGCCACAAGCAGAACACTGAAGCTTTCTTT.

The chain has TRBV6-5 and TRBJ1-4; D not resolved. The V gene lost 6 bases and the J gene lost 5 bases, with 7 bases spanning the gap. CDR3 length: 12 amino acids. In germline, CDR1 is MNHEY, CDR2 SVGAGI. The DNA of the CDR3 is TGTGCCAGCAGGAGGCCAAATGAAAAACTGTTTTTT. It is translated as CASRRPNEKLFF.

V and J are TRBV4-2 and TRBJ1-6, with a possible D match to TRBD1 (5 bases). CDR3 length: 17 residues. V lost 1 base to trimming and J lost 7 bases, with 17 bases between them. Germline V gene sequence: CDR1 LGHNA, CDR2 YNFKEQ. The CDR3 DNA reads TGTGCCAGCAGCCAAGTTGGCCGGGGGTCTTCAAATTCACCCCTCCACTTT. This translates into CASSQVGRGSSNSPLHF.

This clone was seen a single time. The V call is TRBV7-2, the J call TRBJ2-3; 11 positions agree with TRBD2. V shed 4 bases, J shed 7 bases, and the junction held 7 bases outside the gene matches. Germline CDR1 and CDR2: SGHTA and FQGNSA. This CDR3 region has 15 residues. For the CDR3, the DNA is TGTGCCAGCAGCTCTCCTAGCGGGGGGTCCAATACGCAGTATTTT. Amino acid sequence: CASSSPSGGSNTQYF. Drawing the rest from reference TRBV7-2 and TRBJ2-3, the complete variable domain is GAGVSQSPSNKVTEKGKDVELRCDPISGHTALYWYRQSLGQGLEFLIYFQGNSAPDKSGLPSDRFSAERTGGSVSTLTIQRTQQEDSAVYLCASSSPSGGSNTQYFGPGTRLTVL.

The genes are TRBV4-3 and TRBJ2-1; no clear D gene. Germline values: CDR1 LGHNA, CDR2 YSLEER. With 0 bases removed from V and 0 bases from J, the gap between germline ends came to 6 bases. This CDR3 is 15 amino acids long. Here the CDR3 reads CASSQEGYSYNEQFF. The CDR3, as DNA: TGCGCCAGCAGCCAAGAGGGCTACTCCTACAATGAGCAGTTCTTC.

V usage is TRBV4-1 and J usage is TRBJ1-3; 10 positions agree with TRBD1. Trimming took 6 bases from V and 4 from J; bases not matched to a gene: 3. The V gene's germline CDR1 is MGHRA and CDR2 YSYEKL. The CDR3 extends over 14 amino acids. For the CDR3, the DNA is TGCGCCAGCAGTCCGGGACAGGGGGGAAACACCATATATTTT. Residues: CASSPGQGGNTIYF.

CDR3 nucleotide sequence: TGTGCCTGGAGTGTAAGTCGCAGGGCTTATGGCTACACCTTC. Residues: CAWSVSRRAYGYTF. This chain uses TRBV30 with TRBJ1-2, with a tentative D call TRBD1 (5 bases). The CDR3 loop spans 14 amino acids. From germline, CDR1 is GTSNPN and CDR2 SVGIG (reference sequence). V lost 0 bases to trimming and J lost 5 bases, with 13 bases between them.

J is TRBJ2-2 and V is TRBV11-2; 7 positions agree with TRBD2. J was trimmed by 5 bases and V by 1 base; bases with no gene match: 10. Germline V lookup: CDR1 SGHAT, CDR2 FQNNGV. The CDR3 covers 17 residues. This CDR3 reads CASSLGASGGVTGELFF. CDR3 bases: TGTGCCAGCAGCTTAGGGGCCTCGGGGGGAGTAACCGGGGAGCTGTTTTTT. Variable domain in full (rest from reference TRBV11-2 and TRBJ2-2): EAGVAQSPRYKIIEKRQSVAFWCNPISGHATLYWYQQILGQGPKLLIQFQNNGVVDDSQLPKDRFSAERLKGVDSTLKIQPAKLEDSAVYLCASSLGASGGVTGELFFGEGSRLTVL.

Comments on this clone: Other DNA sequences within the sample encode an identical CDR3. This CDR3 is CASSQSLAGGLNEQFF. CDR3 coding DNA: TGCGCCAGCAGCCAGAGTCTAGCGGGGGGGCTTAATGAGCAGTTCTTC. The V gene is TRBV4-3, the J gene TRBJ2-1; TRBD2 matches at 12 bases. The germline V gene encodes CDR1 LGHNA and CDR2 YSLEER. V trimming: 3 bases; J trimming: 7 bases; junction bases outside the gene matches: 7. The CDR3 extends over 16 amino acids.

The CDR3 reads CASGSGSAGNTIYF. DNA for the CDR3: TGTGCTAGTGGTTCAGGGTCGGCGGGAAACACCATATATTTT. V usage is TRBV12-5 and J usage is TRBJ1-3; TRBD1 is a possible D gene (5 bases). The V end was cut by 4 bases, the J end by 4 bases, with 11 bases between. Per the germline V gene, CDR1 is LGHNT and CDR2 is FRNRAP. This CDR3 is 14 amino acids long.

The chain links TRBV5-1 to TRBJ2-3, with TRBD2 matching over 8 bases. The V gene end was trimmed by 0 bases and the J gene end by 3 bases; junction bases not matched to a gene: 12. The CDR3 spans 18 residues. Germline V lookup: CDR1 SGHRS, CDR2 YFSETQ. For the CDR3, the DNA is TGCGCCAGCAGCTTGGGCCCTTCGATCGGGGGGGGTACAGATACGCAGTATTTT. Translating it yields CASSLGPSIGGGTDTQYF.

The chain joins TRBV15 to TRBJ1-5, with D unclear. The CDR3 has 16 residues. Trimming took off 0 bases at V and 5 bases at J, with 14 bases between the two ends. The germline V gene has CDR1 LNHNV and CDR2 YYDKDF (reference sequence). The CDR3 nucleotides are TGTGCCACCAGCAGAGATTTTGGAAGGTCGGATCAGCCCCAGCATTTT. This sequence encodes CATSRDFGRSDQPQHF.

This rearrangement joins TRBV5-1 to TRBJ1-1; D gene ambiguous. The CDR3 spans 15 residues. Germline loops: CDR1 SGHRS, CDR2 YFSETQ. Trimming cost V 4 bases and J 4 bases, with 17 bases left between them. Here the CDR3 reads CASSPSVRSGTEAFF. The CDR3 nucleotides are TGCGCCAGCAGCCCCTCAGTTAGGAGTGGCACTGAAGCTTTCTTT.

The chain is built from TRBV29-1 and TRBJ2-1, with TRBD2 matching 8 bases. Germline CDR1 is SQVTM and CDR2 is ANQGSEA. The ends lost 5 bases at V and 0 bases at J; junction bases unmatched: 6. The CDR3 extends over 15 amino acids. This CDR3 reads CSVRSGALSYNEQFF. As DNA, the CDR3 is TGCAGCGTTCGTAGCGGGGCCCTCTCCTACAATGAGCAGTTCTTC.

This chain links TRBV29-1 with TRBJ1-2; TRBD1 is a possible D gene (5 bases). In germline, CDR1 is SQVTM, CDR2 ANQGSEA. The CDR3 loop spans 10 amino acids. V was clipped by 7 bases and J by 6 bases, with 9 bases between them. CDR3 nucleotides: TGCAGCGCGGGGCATAATGGCTACACCTTC. It specifies CSAGHNGYTF.

This clone has just a few counts. The V call is TRBV27, the J call TRBJ2-7, with TRBD1 as a possible D gene (5 bases). CDR3 length: 14 residues. Germline V CDR1 and CDR2: MNHEY, SMNVEV (reference sequence). Trimming pared 3 bases from V and 3 bases from J, leaving 12 bases between. CDR3 residues: CASSFIPGIYEQYF. As DNA, the CDR3 is TGTGCCAGCAGTTTTATTCCAGGGATCTACGAGCAGTACTTC.